The 26 T cell receptor beta chains presented below share a single source sample, sequenced in a study of cytomegalovirus exposure and HLA in healthy donors. Primers for the PCR totalled 60 Vbeta and 13 Jbeta. TCRdb's table, derived via immunoSEQ multiplex PCR, lists solely in-frame clones and lacks some. The sample holds 200,000 to 300,000 clones, 70% to 90% seen once. The sample taken for sequencing was PBMCs. These receptors originate from a girl aged 2 to 10 in good health and CMV-seronegative.

The chain is built from TRBV10-3 and TRBJ2-5; tentative D call: TRBD2 (6 bases). The J call may not be correct, given that the DNA end is closer to TRBJ2-7. CDR1 is ENHRY, CDR2 SYGVKD, per germline. This CDR3 contains 15 residues. The CDR3 is CATIFSPGELYEQYF. The CDR3 nucleotides read TGTGCCACCATTTTCAGCCCGGGGGAACTCTACGAGCAGTACTTC.

The chain combines TRBV4-1 with TRBJ2-3; possible D gene TRBD2, 6 bases. This CDR3 has 15 amino acids. Germline V gives CDR1 MGHRA, CDR2 YSYEKL. V lost 0 bases, J lost 2 bases, and 9 bases lay in between. The CDR3 nucleotides are TGCGCCAGCAGCCAAGAGCGGAGGGCCACAGATACGCAGTATTTT. As protein: CASSQERRATDTQYF.

The chain recombines TRBV11-2 with TRBJ2-2, with TRBD2 matching over 7 bases. Trimming took 1 base from V and 4 from J; bases not matched to a gene: 3. This CDR3 comprises 15 residues. From germline, CDR1 is SGHAT and CDR2 FQNNGV. The CDR3 nucleotides read TGTGCCAGCAGCTTAGCGGGCGGGGGCACCGGGGAGCTGTTTTTT. Translated: CASSLAGGGTGELFF.

The rearrangement links TRBV5-1 to TRBJ2-5, with TRBD2 matching over 10 bases. With 5 bases clipped from V and 4 bases from J, the junction kept 8 bases outside the gene matches. CDR1 is SGHRS, CDR2 YFSETQ, per germline. There are 15 residues in the CDR3. CDR3 in DNA: TGCGCCAGCAGATTTACTAGCGGGGCCTCAGAGACCCAGTACTTC. This encodes CASRFTSGASETQYF.

The chain couples TRBV5-1 to TRBJ2-7, with 10 bases aligning to TRBD2. V shed 1 base and J 5 bases; nucleotides not matched to a gene: 6. Looked up from germline, CDR1 is SGHRS and CDR2 is YFSETQ. This CDR3 has 15 residues. CDR3 region: CASSLRSGGAHEQYF. The CDR3 DNA is TGCGCCAGCAGCTTGCGGAGCGGGGGGGCCCACGAGCAGTACTTC.

The chain employs TRBV4-1 and TRBJ2-2, with 10 bases matching TRBD2. Trimming removed 1 base from V and 5 bases from J; junction bases left unmatched: 13. This CDR3 spans 19 amino acids. The V gene's germline CDR1 is MGHRA and CDR2 YSYEKL. This chain's CDR3 is CASSQVGGRLAGDTGELFF. The CDR3 nucleotides read TGCGCCAGCAGCCAAGTTGGCGGACGGCTAGCGGGAGATACCGGGGAGCTGTTTTTT.

The CDR3 reads CASSMPGIGYGYTF. The CDR3 bases are TGTGCCAGTAGTATGCCGGGAATAGGCTATGGCTACACCTTC. The V gene is TRBV19, the J gene TRBJ1-2; D not certain. V was clipped by 3 bases and J by 4 bases, with 12 bases between them. This CDR3 has 14 residues. From germline, CDR1 is LNHDA and CDR2 SQIVND (reference sequence).

The chain is built from TRBV5-6 and TRBJ1-6; D uncertain. V lost 4 bases and J lost 7, with 3 bases in between. CDR1 and CDR2 from the germline V gene are SGHDT and YYEEEE. The CDR3 consists of 11 residues. CDR3 sequence reads: CASSRNSPLHF. The CDR3 DNA sequence: TGTGCCAGCAGCCGGAATTCACCCCTCCACTTT.

To note about this clone: Distinct nucleotide sequences in the sample also encode this CDR3. This rearrangement joins TRBV11-2 to TRBJ2-3; possibly TRBD1 for D (6 bases). The germline gives CDR1 SGHAT, CDR2 FQNNGV. The V end was cut by 6 bases, the J end by 4 bases, with 11 bases between. This CDR3 region has 13 residues. The CDR3 sequence is CASSLAGADTQYF. For the CDR3, the DNA is TGTGCCAGCAGTCTTGCAGGGGCAGATACGCAGTATTTT.

This sequence joins TRBV23-1 and TRBJ2-1, with 10 bases fitting TRBD2. TRBV23-1 is sorted into the ORF group, with uncertain function. The CDR3 runs to 18 residues. V was pared by 0 bases and J by 1 base, with 6 bases of the junction left unmatched. CDR3 sequence: CASSQSSAGGPSYNEQFF. The CDR3 nucleotides read TGCGCCAGCAGTCAATCGTCAGCGGGAGGGCCTTCCTACAATGAGCAGTTCTTC.

The chain links TRBV7-6 to TRBJ2-1; the match to TRBD2 covers 10 bases. This CDR3 contains 15 residues. CDR1 SGHVS and CDR2 FNYEAQ come from the germline V gene. Trimming took 4 bases from V and 3 from J; bases not matched to a gene: 3. The CDR3, as DNA: TGTGCCAGCAGCTGGACTAGCGGACTCTACAATGAGCAGTTCTTC. Translated, it gives CASSWTSGLYNEQFF.

The genes are TRBV2 and TRBJ1-3, with TRBD1 identical over 8 bases. Germline V gene sequence: CDR1 SNHLY, CDR2 FYNNEI. CDR3 length: 14 residues. With V trimmed by 6 bases and J by 8 bases, 9 bases remained unmatched. This chain's CDR3 is CASSLRDRRDTIYF. In DNA form, the CDR3 reads TGTGCCAGCAGCCTCAGGGACAGGAGGGACACCATATATTTT.

This clone was detected once. J is TRBJ1-6 and V is TRBV5-1; perhaps TRBD1 as D (5 bases). Germline-derived CDR1 and CDR2 are SGHRS and YFSETQ. The CDR3 is made up of 15 amino acids. Between the trimmed V and J ends, which lost 5 bases and 7 bases, there was a span of 16 bases. CDR3 region: CASRKQDTANSPLHF. The CDR3 DNA is TGCGCCAGCAGAAAACAGGACACAGCGAATTCACCCCTCCACTTT.

J is TRBJ2-7 and V is TRBV5-1, with a possible D match to TRBD2 (6 bases). The CDR3 length is 15 residues. Germline loops: CDR1 SGHRS, CDR2 YFSETQ. Trimming took 0 bases from V and 3 from J, leaving 13 bases between them. CDR3 sequence (DNA): TGCGCCAGCAGCTTGGCGACGGGACTTGGCTACGAGCAGTACTTC. It is translated as CASSLATGLGYEQYF.

The rearrangement links TRBV2 to TRBJ2-7, with D perhaps matching TRBD2 (7 bases). The germline V and J ends were trimmed by 1 base and 3 bases, with 10 bases remaining between them. This CDR3 has 14 amino acids. Germline values: CDR1 SNHLY, CDR2 FYNNEI. The CDR3, as DNA: TGTGCCAGCAGTGAAGGGCGGGGGCACTACGAGCAGTACTTC. Translated, it gives CASSEGRGHYEQYF.

The chain links TRBV7-8 to TRBJ2-3; 8 bases fit TRBD2. V trimming: 6 bases; J trimming: 0 bases; junction bases outside the gene matches: 8. This CDR3 spans 16 amino acids. CDR1 is SGHVS and CDR2 is FQNEAQ in the germline V gene. The CDR3 spells CASSPRLATSTDTQYF. The DNA of the CDR3 is TGTGCCAGCAGTCCGCGACTAGCGACTAGCACAGATACGCAGTATTTT.

This clone was seen a single time. This chain connects TRBV7-2 to TRBJ2-1, with 7 nucleotides matching TRBD2. Germline CDR1 is SGHTA and CDR2 is FQGNSA. The ends lost 1 base at V and 5 bases at J; junction bases unmatched: 14. The CDR3 runs to 18 residues. The DNA of the CDR3 is TGTGCCAGCAGCTTAGTGTTCTGGGAGGGCAAGGAAAACAATGAGCAGTTCTTC. Protein: CASSLVFWEGKENNEQFF.

The chain joins TRBV30 to TRBJ2-1, with 7 nucleotides matching TRBD2. Germline assignment: CDR1 GTSNPN and CDR2 SVGIG (reference sequence). The CDR3 has 12 amino acids. V shed 8 bases and J 4 bases; nucleotides not matched to a gene: 5. The CDR3 region is CAGQRGYNEQFF. CDR3 sequence (DNA): TGTGCCGGCCAGCGGGGATACAATGAGCAGTTCTTC.

The rearrangement joins TRBV27 to TRBJ2-1, with D uncertain. Germline values: CDR1 MNHEY, CDR2 SMNVEV (reference sequence). Between the trimmed V and J ends, which lost 2 bases and 0 bases, there was a span of 8 bases. The CDR3 covers 15 residues. This CDR3 is CASSLGGYSYNEQFF. In nucleotides, the CDR3 is TGTGCCAGCAGTTTAGGCGGTTACTCCTACAATGAGCAGTTCTTC.

The chain has TRBV19 and TRBJ2-2, with 8 positions matching TRBD2. This CDR3 spans 14 amino acids. After removal of 3 bases from V and 5 bases from J, the junction contained 2 bases not matched to a gene. Germline V gene lookup returns CDR1 LNHDA and CDR2 SQIVND (reference sequence). CDR3 protein: CASSILAGTGELFF. The CDR3 bases are TGTGCCAGTAGTATTTTAGCGGGAACCGGGGAGCTGTTTTTT.

Comment on this clone: This sample includes further DNA sequences coding for the same CDR3. This sequence joins TRBV7-9 and TRBJ1-5, with D tentatively TRBD1 (5 bases). Germline CDR1 reads SEHNR; CDR2 reads FQNEAQ (reference sequence). Trimming shortened V by 5 bases and J by 1 base, and 9 bases separated the two germline ends. This CDR3 is built from 14 residues. CDR3 bases: TGTGCCAGCAGCCCCGGACACAGCAATCAGCCCCAGCATTTT. It is translated as CASSPGHSNQPQHF.

This chain links TRBV7-9 with TRBJ2-1; maybe TRBD1 (6 bases). This CDR3 is built from 16 residues. Trimming removed 2 bases at V and 6 bases at J, with 17 bases between. CDR1 SEHNR and CDR2 FQNEAQ come from the germline V gene (reference sequence). CDR3 in amino acids: CASSLPGAGVLNEQFF. Written as DNA, the CDR3 is TGTGCCAGCAGCTTACCCGGGGCAGGGGTCCTCAATGAGCAGTTCTTC.

V is TRBV27 and J is TRBJ2-3; D uncertain. The CDR3 loop spans 15 amino acids. CDR1 is MNHEY and CDR2 is SMNVEV in the germline V gene (reference sequence). Deletions cut 0 bases from V and 1 base from J, with 8 bases between. CDR3 amino acids: CASSLSTAGTDTQYF. CDR3 bases: TGTGCCAGCAGTTTATCTACGGCGGGCACAGATACGCAGTATTTT.

This chain connects TRBV5-4 to TRBJ2-5; 14 positions agree with TRBD2. The tail of the sequence fits TRBJ2-7 better, so the J call may be wrong. The germline V gene encodes CDR1 SGHNT and CDR2 YYREEE (reference sequence). This CDR3 contains 16 residues. CDR3 nucleotides: TGTGCCAGCAGCTTGGGACTAGCGGGAGGGCCGTACGAGCAGTACTTC. This gives the protein CASSLGLAGGPYEQYF.

This clone turned up a few times. The rearrangement links TRBV28 to TRBJ1-4; possibly TRBD1 for D (6 bases). Germline CDR1 MDHEN, CDR2 SYDVKM. V shed 6 bases and J shed 7 bases, with 21 bases lying between them. CDR3 length equals 16 residues. This CDR3 is CASRSAAQTGAEKLFF. In DNA, the CDR3 is TGTGCCAGCAGATCCGCCGCGCAGACAGGCGCTGAAAAACTGTTTTTT.

CDR3 nucleotides: TGTGCCAGCAGTTCAAAGGGGGTTGGGACTGAAGCTTTCTTT. Its protein product is CASSSKGVGTEAFF. The chain links TRBV7-9 to TRBJ1-1; a possible D gene is TRBD1 (6 bases). V dropped 6 bases and J dropped 5 bases, with 16 bases sitting between them. CDR1 and CDR2 from the germline V gene are SEHNR and FQNEAQ (reference sequence). This CDR3 is built from 14 residues.